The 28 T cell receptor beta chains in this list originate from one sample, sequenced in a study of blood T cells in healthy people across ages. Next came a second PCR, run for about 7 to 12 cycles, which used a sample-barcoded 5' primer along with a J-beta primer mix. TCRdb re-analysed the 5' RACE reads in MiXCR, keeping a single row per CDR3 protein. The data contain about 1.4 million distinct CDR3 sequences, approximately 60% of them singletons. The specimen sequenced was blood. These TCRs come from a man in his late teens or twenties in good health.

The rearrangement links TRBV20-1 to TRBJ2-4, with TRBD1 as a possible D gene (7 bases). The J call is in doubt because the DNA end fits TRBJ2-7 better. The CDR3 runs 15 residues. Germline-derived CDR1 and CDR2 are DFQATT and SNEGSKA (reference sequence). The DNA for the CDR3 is TGCAGTGCTAGAGATCGGGGTTCAGGGGGGTACGAGCAGTACTTC. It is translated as CSARDRGSGGYEQYF.

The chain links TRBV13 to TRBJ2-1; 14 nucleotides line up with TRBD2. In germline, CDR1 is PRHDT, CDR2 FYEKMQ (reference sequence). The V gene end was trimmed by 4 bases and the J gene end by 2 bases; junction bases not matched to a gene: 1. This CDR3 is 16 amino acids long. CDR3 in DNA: TGTGCCAGCAGCTCGGGACTAGCGGGGGCCTACAATGAGCAGTTCTTC. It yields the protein CASSSGLAGAYNEQFF.

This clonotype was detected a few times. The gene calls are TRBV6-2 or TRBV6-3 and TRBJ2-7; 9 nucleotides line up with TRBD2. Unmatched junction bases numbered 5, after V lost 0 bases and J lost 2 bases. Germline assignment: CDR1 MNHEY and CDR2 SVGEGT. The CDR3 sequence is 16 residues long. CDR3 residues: CASSYSTGLAAYEQYF. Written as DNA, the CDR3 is TGTGCCAGCAGTTACTCGACGGGACTAGCAGCCTACGAGCAGTACTTC.

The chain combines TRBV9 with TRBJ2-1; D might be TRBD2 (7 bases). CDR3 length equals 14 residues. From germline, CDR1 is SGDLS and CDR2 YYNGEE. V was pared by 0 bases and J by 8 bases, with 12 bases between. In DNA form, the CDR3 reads TGTGCCAGCAGCGTAGTAACGGGGGGCGATGAGCAGTTCTTC. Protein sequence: CASSVVTGGDEQFF.

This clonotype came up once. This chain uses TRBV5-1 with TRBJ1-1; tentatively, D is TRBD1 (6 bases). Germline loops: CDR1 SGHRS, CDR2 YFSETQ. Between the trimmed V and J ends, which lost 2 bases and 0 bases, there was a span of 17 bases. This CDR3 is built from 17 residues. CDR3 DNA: TGCGCCAGCAGCTTTTACAGGGAGGAGGGCCTGAACACTGAAGCTTTCTTT. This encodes CASSFYREEGLNTEAFF.

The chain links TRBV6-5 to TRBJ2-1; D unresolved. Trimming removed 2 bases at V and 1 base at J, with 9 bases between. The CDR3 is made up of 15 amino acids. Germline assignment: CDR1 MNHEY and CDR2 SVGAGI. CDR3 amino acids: CASSYGVESYNEQFF. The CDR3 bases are TGTGCCAGCAGTTACGGAGTAGAATCCTACAATGAGCAGTTCTTC.

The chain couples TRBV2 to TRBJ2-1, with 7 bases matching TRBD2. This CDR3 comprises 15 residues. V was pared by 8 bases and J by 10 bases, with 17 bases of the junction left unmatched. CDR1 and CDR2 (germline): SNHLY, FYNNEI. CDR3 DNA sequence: TGTGCCAGCGTAACTAGCGCCGAAAGGCGTGGCGAGCAGTTCTTC. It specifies CASVTSAERRGEQFF.

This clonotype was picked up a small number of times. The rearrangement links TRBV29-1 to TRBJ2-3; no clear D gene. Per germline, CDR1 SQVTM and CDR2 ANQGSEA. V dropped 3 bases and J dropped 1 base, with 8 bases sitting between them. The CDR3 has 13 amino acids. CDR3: CSVEKLRTDTQYF. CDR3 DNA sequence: TGCAGCGTTGAGAAGCTCCGCACAGATACGCAGTATTTT.

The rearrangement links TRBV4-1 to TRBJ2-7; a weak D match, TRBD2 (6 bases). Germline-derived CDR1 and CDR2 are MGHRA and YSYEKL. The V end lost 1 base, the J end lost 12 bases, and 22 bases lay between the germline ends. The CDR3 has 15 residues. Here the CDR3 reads CASSQVASPRETLYF. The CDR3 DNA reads TGCGCCAGCAGCCAAGTCGCTAGTCCCCGGGAGACCCTGTACTTC.

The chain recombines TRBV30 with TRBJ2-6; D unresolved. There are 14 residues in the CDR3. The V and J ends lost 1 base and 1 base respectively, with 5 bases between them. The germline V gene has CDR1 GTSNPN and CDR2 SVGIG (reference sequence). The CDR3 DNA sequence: TGTGCCTGGAGTGGGGGATCTGGGGCCAACGTCCTGACTTTC. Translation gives CAWSGGSGANVLTF.

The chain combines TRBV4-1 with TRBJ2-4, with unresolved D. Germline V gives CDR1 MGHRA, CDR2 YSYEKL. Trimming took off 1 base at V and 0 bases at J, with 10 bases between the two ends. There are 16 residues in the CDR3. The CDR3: CASSQVEWLAKNIQYF. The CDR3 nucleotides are TGCGCCAGCAGCCAAGTTGAGTGGTTAGCCAAAAACATTCAGTACTTC.

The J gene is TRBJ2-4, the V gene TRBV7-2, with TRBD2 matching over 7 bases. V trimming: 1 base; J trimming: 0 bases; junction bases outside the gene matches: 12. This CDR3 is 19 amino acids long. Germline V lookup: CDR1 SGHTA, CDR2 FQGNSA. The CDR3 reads CASSLEGDYLFLAKNIQYF. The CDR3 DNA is TGTGCCAGCAGCTTAGAAGGGGACTACCTCTTTTTAGCCAAAAACATTCAGTACTTC.

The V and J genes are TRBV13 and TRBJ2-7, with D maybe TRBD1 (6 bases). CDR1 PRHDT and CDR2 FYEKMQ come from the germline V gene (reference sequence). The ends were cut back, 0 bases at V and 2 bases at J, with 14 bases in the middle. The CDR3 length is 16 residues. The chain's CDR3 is CASSLGGRSGAYEQYF. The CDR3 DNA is TGTGCCAGCAGCTTAGGCGGGCGTTCAGGGGCCTACGAGCAGTACTTC.

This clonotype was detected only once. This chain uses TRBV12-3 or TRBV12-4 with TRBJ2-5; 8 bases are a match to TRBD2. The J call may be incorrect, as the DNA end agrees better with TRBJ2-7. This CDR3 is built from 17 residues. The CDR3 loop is CASSFGEGRGDSYEQYF. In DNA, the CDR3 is TGTGCCAGCAGTTTTGGGGAGGGGCGGGGGGACTCCTACGAGCAGTACTTC.

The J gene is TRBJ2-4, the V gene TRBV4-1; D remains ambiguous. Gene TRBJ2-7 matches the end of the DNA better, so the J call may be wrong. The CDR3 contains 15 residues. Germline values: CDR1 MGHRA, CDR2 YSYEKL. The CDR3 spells CASSQLTRPPYEQYF. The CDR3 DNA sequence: TGCGCCAGCAGCCAACTAACCAGGCCCCCCTACGAGCAGTACTTC.

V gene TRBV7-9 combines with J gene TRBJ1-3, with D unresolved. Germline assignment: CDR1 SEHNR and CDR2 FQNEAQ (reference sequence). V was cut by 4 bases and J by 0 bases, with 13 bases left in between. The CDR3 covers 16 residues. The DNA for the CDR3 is TGTGCCAGCAGCTCGGACGTTATACTCTCTGGAAACACCATATATTTT. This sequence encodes CASSSDVILSGNTIYF.

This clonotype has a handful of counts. CDR3 in amino acids: CASSLRDYASDTQYF. CDR3 in DNA: TGTGCCAGCAGTCTCCGGGACTATGCATCAGATACGCAGTATTTT. The genes are TRBV27 and TRBJ2-3; TRBD2 matches 7 bases. Germline V gives CDR1 MNHEY, CDR2 SMNVEV (reference sequence). The CDR3 is made up of 15 amino acids. Germline trimming cut 5 bases from V and 4 bases from J; bases unmatched to any gene: 9.

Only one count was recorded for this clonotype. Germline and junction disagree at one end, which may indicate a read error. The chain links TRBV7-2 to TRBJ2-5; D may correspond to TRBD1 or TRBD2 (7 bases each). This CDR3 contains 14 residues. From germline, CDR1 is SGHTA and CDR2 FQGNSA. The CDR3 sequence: CACSQGGQQETQYF. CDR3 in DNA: TGTGCCTGCAGCCAGGGGGGGCAGCAAGAGACCCAGTACTTC.

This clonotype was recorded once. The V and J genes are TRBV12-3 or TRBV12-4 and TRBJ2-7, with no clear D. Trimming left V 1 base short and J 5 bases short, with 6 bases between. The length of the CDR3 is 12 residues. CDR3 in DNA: TGTGCCAGCAGTTTAGAAACGGACGAGCAGTACTTC. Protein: CASSLETDEQYF.

CDR3 amino acids: CSVISGSNRNEQFF. As DNA, the CDR3 is TGCAGTGTGATTAGCGGGTCCAATAGAAATGAGCAGTTCTTC. The genes are TRBV20-1 and TRBJ2-1, with TRBD2 matching over 7 bases. This CDR3 comprises 14 residues. Trimming cost V 7 bases and J 7 bases; bases outside gene matches: 13. Germline assignment: CDR1 DFQATT and CDR2 SNEGSKA (reference sequence).

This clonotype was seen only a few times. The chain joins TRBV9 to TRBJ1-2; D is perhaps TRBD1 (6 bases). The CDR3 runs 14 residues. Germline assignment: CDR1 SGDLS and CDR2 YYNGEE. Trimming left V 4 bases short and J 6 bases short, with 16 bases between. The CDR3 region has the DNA TGTGCCAGCAGCTGGCGCGGGGGGGCTCATGGCTACACCTTC. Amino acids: CASSWRGGAHGYTF. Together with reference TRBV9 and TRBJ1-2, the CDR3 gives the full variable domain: DSGVTQTPKHLITATGQRVTLRCSPRSGDLSVYWYQQSLDQGLQFLIQYYNGEERAKGNILERFSAQQFPDLHSELNLSSLELGDSALYFCASSWRGGAHGYTFGSGTRLTVV.

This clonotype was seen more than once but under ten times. The CDR3 loop reads CSVGQGAGNTIYF. CDR3 bases: TGCAGCGTTGGCCAGGGGGCTGGAAACACCATATATTTT. The chain has TRBV29-1 and TRBJ1-3; 7 positions match TRBD1. The CDR3 is 13 amino acids. Germline CDR1 and CDR2: SQVTM and ANQGSEA. With V trimmed by 4 bases and J by 2 bases, 2 bases remained unmatched.

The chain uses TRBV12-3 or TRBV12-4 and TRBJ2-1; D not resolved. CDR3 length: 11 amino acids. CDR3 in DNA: TGTGCTCTGGCTAGAAACAATGAGCAGTTCTTC. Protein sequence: CALARNNEQFF.

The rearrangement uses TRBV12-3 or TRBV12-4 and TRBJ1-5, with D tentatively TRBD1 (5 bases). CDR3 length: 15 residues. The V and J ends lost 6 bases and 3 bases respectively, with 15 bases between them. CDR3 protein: CASSLGREDNQPQHF. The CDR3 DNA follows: TGTGCCAGCAGCCTTGGCAGGGAGGACAATCAGCCCCAGCATTTT.

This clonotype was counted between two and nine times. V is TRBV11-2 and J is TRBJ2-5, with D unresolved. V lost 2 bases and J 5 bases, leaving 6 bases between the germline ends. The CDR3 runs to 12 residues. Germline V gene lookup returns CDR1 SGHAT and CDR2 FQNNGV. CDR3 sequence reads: CASSLQVETQYF. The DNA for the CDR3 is TGTGCCAGCAGCTTACAAGTTGAGACCCAGTACTTC.

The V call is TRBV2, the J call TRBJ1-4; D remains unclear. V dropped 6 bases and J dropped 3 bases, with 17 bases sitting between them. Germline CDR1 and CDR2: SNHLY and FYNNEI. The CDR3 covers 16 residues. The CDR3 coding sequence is TGTGCCAGCAGGGGTTGGGTTGACCCCCCTAATGAAAAACTGTTTTTT. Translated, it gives CASRGWVDPPNEKLFF. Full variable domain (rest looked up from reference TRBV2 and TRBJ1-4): EPEVTQTPSHQVTQMGQEVILRCVPISNHLYFYWYRQILGQKVEFLVSFYNNEISEKSEIFDDQFSVERPDGSNFTLKIRSTKLEDSAMYFCASRGWVDPPNEKLFFGSGTQLSVL.

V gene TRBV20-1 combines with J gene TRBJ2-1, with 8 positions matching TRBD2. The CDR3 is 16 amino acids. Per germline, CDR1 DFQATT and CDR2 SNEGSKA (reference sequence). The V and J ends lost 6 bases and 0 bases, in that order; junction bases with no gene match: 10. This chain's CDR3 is CSASGSTLISYNEQFF. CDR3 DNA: TGCAGTGCGAGCGGGAGTACCCTTATCTCCTACAATGAGCAGTTCTTC.

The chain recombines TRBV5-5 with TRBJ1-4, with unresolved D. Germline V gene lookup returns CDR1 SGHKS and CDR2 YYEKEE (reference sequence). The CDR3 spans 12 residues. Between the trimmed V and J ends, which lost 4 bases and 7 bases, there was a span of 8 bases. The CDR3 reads CASSGLGEKLFF. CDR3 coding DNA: TGTGCCAGCAGCGGGCTAGGTGAAAAACTGTTTTTT.